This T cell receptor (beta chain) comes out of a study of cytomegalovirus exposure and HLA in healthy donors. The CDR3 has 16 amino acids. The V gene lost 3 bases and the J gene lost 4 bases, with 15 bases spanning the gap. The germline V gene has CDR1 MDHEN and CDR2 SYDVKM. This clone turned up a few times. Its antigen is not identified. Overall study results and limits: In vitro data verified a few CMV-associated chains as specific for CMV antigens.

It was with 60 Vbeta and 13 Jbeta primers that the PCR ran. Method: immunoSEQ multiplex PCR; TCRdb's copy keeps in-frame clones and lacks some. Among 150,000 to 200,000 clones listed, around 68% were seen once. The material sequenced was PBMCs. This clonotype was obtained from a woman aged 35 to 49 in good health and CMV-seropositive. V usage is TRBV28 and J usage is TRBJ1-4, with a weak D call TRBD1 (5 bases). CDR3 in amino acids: CASSFSGAGFNEKLFF. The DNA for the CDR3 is TGTGCCAGCAGTTTTAGCGGGGCCGGTTTTAATGAAAAACTGTTTTTT.